A selection of T cell receptor beta chains follows, all from one sample in a study of blood T cell repertoires in COVID-19. Some clones are missing from TCRdb's copy, which holds only in-frame ones; the method was immunoSEQ multiplex PCR. The table includes about 83,000 clones, approximately 86% detected once. Sequenced: peripheral blood. The source is a woman of 80 years or more in a cohort sampled during active or convalescent COVID-19. CDR3s include the opening cysteine and the closing phenylalanine or tryptophan. The D gene is left open where the match is weak. Rows give clone size only sometimes, using once, few, many, or a class for an expanded clone.

clone_size j_call d_call v_call cdr3_aa cdr3_nt
NA TRBJ1-2 TRBD1 TRBV19 CASSSANNNRGYGYTF TGTGCCAGTAGTTCGGCGAACAACAACAGGGGGTATGGCTACACCTTC
NA TRBJ2-1 TRBD2 TRBV7-3 CASSLTGTRGGAEQFF TGTGCCAGCAGCCTTACCGGGACTAGGGGTGGGGCAGAGCAGTTCTTC
NA TRBJ2-2 NA TRBV30 CAWSSARAPGTGELFF TGTGCCTGGAGTTCCGCCAGGGCCCCGGGCACCGGGGAGCTGTTTTTT
NA TRBJ1-2 NA TRBV6-6 CASSYSSGAYGYTF TGTGCCAGCAGTTACTCGAGCGGTGCCTATGGCTACACCTTC
once TRBJ1-2 NA TRBV3-1/TRBV3-2 CASSQDYGGTDGYTF TGTGCCAGCAGCCAAGATTACGGGGGTACAGATGGCTACACCTTC
once TRBJ2-2 TRBD2 TRBV6-2/TRBV6-3 CASSAQSGGGGGELFF TGTGCCAGCAGTGCCCAGAGCGGGGGAGGCGGCGGGGAGCTGTTTTTT
few TRBJ1-5 NA TRBV6-2/TRBV6-3 CASSYGEGWGQPQHF TGTGCCAGCAGTTACGGGGAGGGTTGGGGTCAGCCCCAGCATTTT
few TRBJ1-1 NA TRBV6-6 CASSGGTTEAFF TGTGCCAGCAGCGGGGGTACCACTGAAGCTTTCTTT
NA TRBJ2-5 NA TRBV4-1 CASSQRESEETQYF TGCGCCAGCAGCCAAAGGGAGAGCGAGGAGACCCAGTACTTC
NA TRBJ2-3 NA TRBV29-1 CSSRGPSTDTQYF TGCAGCTCTCGGGGTCCTAGCACAGATACGCAGTATTTT
NA TRBJ1-1 TRBD1 TRBV19 CASSAKKTGLLNTEAFF TGTGCCAGTAGTGCCAAAAAGACAGGGCTCCTTAACACTGAAGCTTTCTTT
NA TRBJ2-1 TRBD2 TRBV7-3 CASSLLGAGAAPYNEQFF TGTGCCAGCAGCCTTTTGGGAGCGGGAGCGGCCCCCTACAATGAGCAGTTCTTC